One and the same sample provided the 10 T cell receptor beta chains below, sequenced in a study of T-cell reconstitution after alpha-beta-depleted transplantation in children. This sample's TCRbeta library carried unique molecular identifier barcodes. TCRdb passed the PCR reads through MiXCR, listing each CDR3 protein once. The sample carries hundreds of thousands of distinct CDR3 sequences, around 16% recorded once. The sequences come from PBMCs from the stem cell graft donor, collected from the stem cell graft. These receptor sequences come from a human donor who donated a stem cell graft to a child with acute myeloid leukemia.

The CDR3 loop is CASSIGQGNGYTF. The CDR3 region has the DNA TGTGCCAGCAGCATTGGACAGGGTAATGGCTACACCTTC. V and J are TRBV9 and TRBJ1-2; 8 bases align to TRBD1. V shed 4 bases and J 6 bases; nucleotides not matched to a gene: 5. This CDR3 contains 13 residues. Germline loops: CDR1 SGDLS, CDR2 YYNGEE.

The rearrangement links TRBV7-2 to TRBJ1-1; 9 nucleotides match TRBD1. V dropped 2 bases and J dropped 11; count of bases not matched to a gene: 12. Looked up from germline, CDR1 is SGHTA and CDR2 is FQGNSA. This CDR3 has 15 residues. The CDR3 loop reads CASSLNGVTGGDAFF. CDR3 nucleotide sequence: TGTGCCAGCAGCTTAAACGGGGTGACAGGGGGGGATGCTTTCTTT.

The chain has TRBV12-3 or TRBV12-4 and TRBJ2-7, with D maybe TRBD2 (5 bases). The CDR3 contains 16 residues. Trimming shortened V by 4 bases and J by 5 bases, and 21 bases separated the two germline ends. CDR3 sequence reads: CASSSRGVAGPNEQYF. CDR3 nucleotides: TGTGCCAGCAGTTCTCGGGGTGTGGCAGGCCCCAACGAGCAGTACTTC.

This clonotype appeared many times. The chain employs TRBV20-1 and TRBJ1-5; no clear D gene. This CDR3 has 13 amino acids. Trimming cost V 3 bases and J 0 bases, with 6 bases left between them. In germline, CDR1 is DFQATT, CDR2 SNEGSKA (reference sequence). The CDR3 DNA sequence: TGCAGTGCTAGTCATACTAGCAATCAGCCCCAGCATTTT. Translated: CSASHTSNQPQHF.

This clonotype was recorded many times. The chain recombines TRBV20-1 with TRBJ1-2; no definite D call. CDR1 and CDR2 from the germline V gene are DFQATT and SNEGSKA (reference sequence). This CDR3 contains 12 residues. Trimming took 6 bases from V and 5 from J, leaving 13 bases between them. This CDR3 is CSAPLQTYGYTF. DNA of the CDR3: TGCAGTGCCCCCCTACAGACTTATGGCTACACCTTC.

Remarks on this clonotype: One base away lies a much larger clone, so this may be a sequencing read error. V usage is TRBV20-1 and J usage is TRBJ2-7; D assignment may be TRBD1 or TRBD2 (7 bases each). The CDR3 sequence is 14 residues long. Germline values: CDR1 DFQATT, CDR2 SNEGSKA (reference sequence). Trimming pared 0 bases from V and 5 bases from J, leaving 14 bases between. CDR3 sequence (DNA): TGCAGTGCTAGAGAGCAGGGGGGGATCCACGAGCAGTACTTC. Amino acids: CSAREQGGIHEQYF.

This clonotype was seen repeatedly, ten times or more. The gene calls are TRBV20-1 and TRBJ2-2, with D hard to call. Trimming removed 2 bases from V and 1 base from J, with 11 bases in between. Germline assignment: CDR1 DFQATT and CDR2 SNEGSKA (reference sequence). The CDR3 sequence is 15 residues long. CDR3 region: CSARRVVGNTGELFF. DNA of the CDR3: TGCAGTGCTAGAAGGGTGGTAGGGAACACCGGGGAGCTGTTTTTT.

In its sample, this clonotype was seen many times. The chain is built from TRBV20-1 and TRBJ2-2, with TRBD1 matching over 9 bases. This CDR3 has 14 residues. V lost 6 bases and J lost 1; bases outside the gene matches: 3. Per germline, CDR1 DFQATT and CDR2 SNEGSKA (reference sequence). In DNA form, the CDR3 reads TGCAGTGCACAGGGACAGGGGAACACCGGGGAGCTGTTTTTT. This encodes CSAQGQGNTGELFF.

The genes are TRBV12-3 or TRBV12-4 and TRBJ1-3; D might be TRBD1 (6 bases). V lost 2 bases and J 7 bases, leaving 15 bases between the germline ends. This CDR3 comprises 15 residues. The CDR3, as DNA: TGTGCCAGCAGTTTAATGGGGGGCCCATGGAACACCATATATTTT. Residues: CASSLMGGPWNTIYF.

The chain links TRBV28 to TRBJ1-4; the match to TRBD1 covers 8 bases. V lost 3 bases to trimming and J lost 4 bases; unmatched junction nucleotides: 13. The CDR3 covers 18 residues. Germline V gene data show CDR1 as MDHEN and CDR2 as SYDVKM. The CDR3 reads CASSFPGTGGGVNEKLFF. For the CDR3, the DNA is TGTGCCAGCAGTTTTCCCGGGACAGGAGGAGGGGTTAATGAAAAACTGTTTTTT.